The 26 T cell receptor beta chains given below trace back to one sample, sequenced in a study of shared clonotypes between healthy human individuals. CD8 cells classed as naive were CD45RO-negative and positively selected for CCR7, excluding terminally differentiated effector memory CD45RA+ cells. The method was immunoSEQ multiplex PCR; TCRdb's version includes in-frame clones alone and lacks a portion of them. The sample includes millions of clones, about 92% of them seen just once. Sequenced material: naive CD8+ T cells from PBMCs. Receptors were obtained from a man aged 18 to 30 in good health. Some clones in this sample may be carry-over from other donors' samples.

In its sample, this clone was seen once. CDR3 nucleotides: TGTGCCACCAGCAGAGGGTGGGGACTGCAAGCCTACGAGCAGTACTTC. This gives the protein CATSRGWGLQAYEQYF. The chain uses TRBV15 and TRBJ2-7, with D perhaps TRBD2 (6 bases). CDR3 size: 16 residues. Trimming stripped 1 base from V and 2 bases from J, with 15 bases between. Per germline, CDR1 LNHNV and CDR2 YYDKDF (reference sequence).

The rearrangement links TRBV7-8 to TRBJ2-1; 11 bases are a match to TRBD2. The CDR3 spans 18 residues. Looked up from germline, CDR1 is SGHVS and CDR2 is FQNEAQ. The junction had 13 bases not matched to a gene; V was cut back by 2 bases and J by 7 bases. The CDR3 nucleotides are TGTGCCAGCAGCTTATATGTAGCGGGAGGGTCAGGGAGGAATGAGCAGTTCTTC. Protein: CASSLYVAGGSGRNEQFF.

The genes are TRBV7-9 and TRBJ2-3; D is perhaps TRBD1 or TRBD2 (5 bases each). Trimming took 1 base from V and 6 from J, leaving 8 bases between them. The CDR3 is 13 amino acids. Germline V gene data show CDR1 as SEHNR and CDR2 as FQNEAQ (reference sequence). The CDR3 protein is CASSLVWGDTQYF. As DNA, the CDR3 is TGTGCCAGCAGCTTAGTATGGGGGGATACGCAGTATTTT.

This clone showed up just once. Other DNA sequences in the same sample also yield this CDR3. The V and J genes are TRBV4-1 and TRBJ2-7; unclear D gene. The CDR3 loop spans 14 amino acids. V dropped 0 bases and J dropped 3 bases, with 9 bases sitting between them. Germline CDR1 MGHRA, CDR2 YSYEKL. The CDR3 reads CASSQDRVSYEQYF. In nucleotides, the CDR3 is TGCGCCAGCAGCCAAGACCGGGTGAGCTACGAGCAGTACTTC.

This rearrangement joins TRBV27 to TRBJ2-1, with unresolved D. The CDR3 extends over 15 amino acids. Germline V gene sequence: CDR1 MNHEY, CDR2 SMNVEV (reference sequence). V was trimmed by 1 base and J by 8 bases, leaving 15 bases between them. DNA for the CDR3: TGTGCCAGCAGTTTATTGGGGTTGAGTGGGGATGAGCAGTTCTTC. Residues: CASSLLGLSGDEQFF.

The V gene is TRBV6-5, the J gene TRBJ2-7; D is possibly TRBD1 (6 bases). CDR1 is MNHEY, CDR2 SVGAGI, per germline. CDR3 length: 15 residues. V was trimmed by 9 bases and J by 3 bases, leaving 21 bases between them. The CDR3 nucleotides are TGTGCCAGTAGGGCATCACAGGGCCCTTTCTACGAGCAGTACTTC. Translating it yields CASRASQGPFYEQYF.

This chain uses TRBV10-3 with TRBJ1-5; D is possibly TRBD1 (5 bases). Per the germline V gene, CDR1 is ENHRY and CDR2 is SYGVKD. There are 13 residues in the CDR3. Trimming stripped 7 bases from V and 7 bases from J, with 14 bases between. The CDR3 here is CAIMRQGEQPQHF. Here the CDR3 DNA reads TGTGCCATCATGAGGCAGGGCGAACAGCCCCAGCATTTT.

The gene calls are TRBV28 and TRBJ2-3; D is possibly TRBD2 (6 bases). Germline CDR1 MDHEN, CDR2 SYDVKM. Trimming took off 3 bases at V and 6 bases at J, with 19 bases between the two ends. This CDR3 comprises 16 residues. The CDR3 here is CASSFGLALARDTQYF. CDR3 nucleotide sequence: TGTGCCAGCAGTTTTGGGCTAGCGTTGGCCCGGGATACGCAGTATTTT.

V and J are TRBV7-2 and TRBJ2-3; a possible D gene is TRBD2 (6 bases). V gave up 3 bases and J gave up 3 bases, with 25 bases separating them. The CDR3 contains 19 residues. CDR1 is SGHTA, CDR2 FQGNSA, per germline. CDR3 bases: TGTGCCAGCAGCTTTGGCTTCTCCTTTCGAGTACGGGGGACAGATACGCAGTATTTT. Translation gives CASSFGFSFRVRGTDTQYF.

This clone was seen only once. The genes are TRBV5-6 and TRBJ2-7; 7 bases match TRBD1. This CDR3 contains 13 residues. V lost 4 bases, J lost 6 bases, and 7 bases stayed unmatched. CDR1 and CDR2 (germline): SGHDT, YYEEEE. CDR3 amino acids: CASSRDSDFEQYF. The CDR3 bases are TGTGCCAGCAGCCGGGACAGCGATTTCGAGCAGTACTTC.

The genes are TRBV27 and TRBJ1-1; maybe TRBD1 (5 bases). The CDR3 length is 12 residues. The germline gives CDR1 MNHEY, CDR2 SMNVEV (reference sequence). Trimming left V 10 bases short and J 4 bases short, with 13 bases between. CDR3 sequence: CATRRRGTEAFF. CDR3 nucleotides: TGTGCCACCCGGAGGAGGGGCACTGAAGCTTTCTTT.

CDR3 nucleotide sequence: TGTGCCAGCAGCTTAGGACAGGGGGCTGGCAATCAGCCCCAGCATTTT. It encodes CASSLGQGAGNQPQHF. This chain uses TRBV7-6 with TRBJ1-5; TRBD1 agrees at 10 bases. Germline V CDR1 and CDR2: SGHVS, FNYEAQ. The CDR3 totals 16 residues. V lost 1 base, J lost 2 bases, and 2 bases stayed unmatched.

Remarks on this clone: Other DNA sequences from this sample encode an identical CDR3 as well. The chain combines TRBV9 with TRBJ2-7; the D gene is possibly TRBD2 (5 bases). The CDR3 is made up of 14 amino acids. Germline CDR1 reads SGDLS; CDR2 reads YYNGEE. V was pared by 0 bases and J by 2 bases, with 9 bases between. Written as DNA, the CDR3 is TGTGCCAGCAGCGTAGGTGGGAGTCCCTACGAGCAGTACTTC. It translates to CASSVGGSPYEQYF.

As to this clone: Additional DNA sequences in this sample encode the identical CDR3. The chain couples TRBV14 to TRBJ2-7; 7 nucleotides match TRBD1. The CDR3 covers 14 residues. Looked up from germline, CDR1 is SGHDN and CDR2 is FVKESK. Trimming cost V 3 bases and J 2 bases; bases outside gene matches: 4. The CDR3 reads CASSHRDRPYEQYF. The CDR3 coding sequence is TGTGCCAGCAGCCACCGGGACAGACCCTACGAGCAGTACTTC.

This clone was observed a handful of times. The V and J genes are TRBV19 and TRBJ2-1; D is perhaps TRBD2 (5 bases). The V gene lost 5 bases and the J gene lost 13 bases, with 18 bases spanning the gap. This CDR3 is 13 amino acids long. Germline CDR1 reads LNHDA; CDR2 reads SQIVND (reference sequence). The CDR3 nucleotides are TGTGCCAGTAGTTCTCGACAATACGGGATACAGTTCTTC. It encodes CASSSRQYGIQFF.

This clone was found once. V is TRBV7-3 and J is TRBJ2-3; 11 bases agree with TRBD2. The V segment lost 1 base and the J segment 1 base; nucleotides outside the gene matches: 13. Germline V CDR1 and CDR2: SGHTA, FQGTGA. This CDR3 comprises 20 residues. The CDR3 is CASSLKGTSGRFAGTDTQYF. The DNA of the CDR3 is TGTGCCAGCAGCTTAAAGGGTACTAGCGGGAGATTTGCCGGCACAGATACGCAGTATTTT.

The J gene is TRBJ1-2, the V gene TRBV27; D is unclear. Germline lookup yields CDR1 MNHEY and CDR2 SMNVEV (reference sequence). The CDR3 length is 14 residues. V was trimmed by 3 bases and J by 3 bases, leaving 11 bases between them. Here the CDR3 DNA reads TGTGCCAGCAGTTTTGGTGGGATACACTATGGCTACACCTTC. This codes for CASSFGGIHYGYTF.

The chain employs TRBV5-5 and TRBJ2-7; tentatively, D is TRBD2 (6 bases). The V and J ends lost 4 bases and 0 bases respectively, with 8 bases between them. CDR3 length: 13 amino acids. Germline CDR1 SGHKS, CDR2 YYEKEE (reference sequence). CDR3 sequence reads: CASSAGGSYEQYF. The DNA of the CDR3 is TGTGCCAGCAGCGCCGGGGGCTCCTACGAGCAGTACTTC. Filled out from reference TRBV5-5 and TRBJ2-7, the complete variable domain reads DAGVTQSPTHLIKTRGQQVTLRCSPISGHKSVSWYQQVLGQGPQFIFQYYEKEERGRGNFPDRFSARQFPNYSSELNVNALLLGDSALYLCASSAGGSYEQYFGPGTRLTVT.

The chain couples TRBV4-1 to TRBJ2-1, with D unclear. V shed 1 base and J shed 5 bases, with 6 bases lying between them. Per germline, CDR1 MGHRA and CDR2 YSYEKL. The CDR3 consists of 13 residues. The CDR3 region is CASSQAGHNEQFF. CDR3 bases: TGCGCCAGCAGCCAAGCAGGTCACAATGAGCAGTTCTTC.

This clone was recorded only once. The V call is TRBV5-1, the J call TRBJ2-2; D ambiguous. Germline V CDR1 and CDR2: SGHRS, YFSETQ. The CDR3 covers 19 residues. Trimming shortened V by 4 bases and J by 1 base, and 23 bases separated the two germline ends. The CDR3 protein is CASSAHGVGWTENTGELFF. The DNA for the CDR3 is TGCGCCAGCAGCGCCCATGGGGTGGGGTGGACGGAGAACACCGGGGAGCTGTTTTTT.

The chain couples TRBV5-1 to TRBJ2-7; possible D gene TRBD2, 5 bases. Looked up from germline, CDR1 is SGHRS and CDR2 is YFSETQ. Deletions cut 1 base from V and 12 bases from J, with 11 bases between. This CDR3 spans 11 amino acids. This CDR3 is CASSLTREWYF. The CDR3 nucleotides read TGCGCCAGCAGCTTGACGAGGGAGTGGTACTTC. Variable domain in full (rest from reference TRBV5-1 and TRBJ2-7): KAGVTQTPRYLIKTRGQQVTLSCSPISGHRSVSWYQQTPGQGLQFLFEYFSETQRNKGNFPGRFSGRQFSNSRSEMNVSTLELGDSALYLCASSLTREWYFGPGTRLTVT.

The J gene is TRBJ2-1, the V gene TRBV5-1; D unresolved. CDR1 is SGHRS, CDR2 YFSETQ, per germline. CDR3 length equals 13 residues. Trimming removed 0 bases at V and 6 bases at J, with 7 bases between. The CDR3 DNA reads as TGCGCCAGCAGCTTGGTGACGGCCAATGAGCAGTTCTTC. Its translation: CASSLVTANEQFF.

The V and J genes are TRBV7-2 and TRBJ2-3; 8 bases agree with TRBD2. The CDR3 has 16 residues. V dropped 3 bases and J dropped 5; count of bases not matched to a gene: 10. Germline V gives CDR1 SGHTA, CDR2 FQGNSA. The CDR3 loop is CASSFMATGGIDTQYF. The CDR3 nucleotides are TGTGCCAGCAGCTTTATGGCTACGGGAGGGATAGATACGCAGTATTTT. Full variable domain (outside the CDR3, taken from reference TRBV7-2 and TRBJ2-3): GAGVSQSPSNKVTEKGKDVELRCDPISGHTALYWYRQSLGQGLEFLIYFQGNSAPDKSGLPSDRFSAERTGGSVSTLTIQRTQQEDSAVYLCASSFMATGGIDTQYFGPGTRLTVL.

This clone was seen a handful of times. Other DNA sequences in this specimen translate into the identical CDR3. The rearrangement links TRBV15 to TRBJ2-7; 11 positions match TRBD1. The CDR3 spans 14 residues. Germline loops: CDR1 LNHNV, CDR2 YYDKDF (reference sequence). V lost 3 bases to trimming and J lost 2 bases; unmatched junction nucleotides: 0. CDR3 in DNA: TGTGCCACCAGCAGGGGACAGGGGGCCTACGAGCAGTACTTC. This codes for CATSRGQGAYEQYF.

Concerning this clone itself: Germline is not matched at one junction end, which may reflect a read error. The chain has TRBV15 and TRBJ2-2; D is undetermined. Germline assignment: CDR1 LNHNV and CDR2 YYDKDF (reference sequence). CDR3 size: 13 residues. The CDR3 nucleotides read TGTGCCACCAGCAGAGAGAACCCCGGGGAGCTGTTTTTT. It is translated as CATSRENPGELFF.

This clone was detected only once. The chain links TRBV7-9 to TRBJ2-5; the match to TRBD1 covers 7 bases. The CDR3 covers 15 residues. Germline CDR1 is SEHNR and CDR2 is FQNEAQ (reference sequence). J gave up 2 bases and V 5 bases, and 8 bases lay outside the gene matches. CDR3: CASSHGTVNQETQYF. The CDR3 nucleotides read TGTGCCAGCAGCCACGGGACAGTCAATCAAGAGACCCAGTACTTC.